Each of the 24 T cell receptor beta chains below was sequenced from the same sample in a study of identical twins. Each CDR3 protein gets one entry after TCRdb re-called the 5' RACE reads with MiXCR. The table records around 570,000 distinct CDR3 sequences, approximately 10% of them present only once. The sample also formed part of further work on yellow fever vaccine responses in identical twins.

The sample consisted of PBMCs. The receptors come from a young woman in good health.

This chain joins TRBV3-1 and TRBJ2-1; 8 nucleotides match TRBD2. The V gene's germline CDR1 is LGHDT and CDR2 YNNKEL (reference sequence). With V trimmed by 5 bases and J by 7 bases, 10 bases remained unmatched. This CDR3 contains 15 residues. Here the CDR3 DNA reads TGTGCCAGCAGCATTACTAGCGGTACTTGGAATGAGCAGTTCTTC. It yields the protein CASSITSGTWNEQFF.

The rearrangement joins TRBV5-1 to TRBJ2-4, with no clear D. The germline gives CDR1 SGHRS, CDR2 YFSETQ. Trimming pared 6 bases from V and 5 bases from J, leaving 15 bases between. CDR3 size: 14 residues. CDR3 bases: TGCGCCAGCAAATTGGAACCAAGGGAAAACATTCAGTACTTC. Protein: CASKLEPRENIQYF.

Only a few counts were recorded for this clonotype. This chain joins TRBV15 and TRBJ2-7; a possible D gene is TRBD2 (5 bases). Germline V lookup: CDR1 LNHNV, CDR2 YYDKDF (reference sequence). CDR3 length equals 17 residues. With 0 bases removed from V and 0 bases from J, the gap between germline ends came to 15 bases. This CDR3 is CATSRDGRGPSSYEQYF. CDR3 DNA sequence: TGTGCCACCAGCAGAGATGGTCGAGGGCCCAGCTCCTACGAGCAGTACTTC.

This clonotype was observed a few times. This chain connects TRBV12-3 or TRBV12-4 to TRBJ1-5; no definite D call. Between the trimmed V and J ends, which lost 4 bases and 1 base, there was a span of 11 bases. This CDR3 region has 15 residues. The DNA of the CDR3 is TGTGCCAGCAGTTATCAGTCGGGGAGCAATCAGCCCCAGCATTTT. This sequence encodes CASSYQSGSNQPQHF.

This chain connects TRBV20-1 to TRBJ2-3; 14 bases map to TRBD2. The CDR3 has 14 residues. V was clipped by 6 bases and J by 8 bases; unmatched bases: 7. Germline V gives CDR1 DFQATT, CDR2 SNEGSKA (reference sequence). CDR3 sequence (DNA): TGCAGTGCGGCGGGACTAGCGGGAGAGGGTACGCAGTATTTT. Its protein is CSAAGLAGEGTQYF.

This clonotype was seen repeatedly, ten times or more. The chain has TRBV11-1 and TRBJ2-3; TRBD1 matches at 9 bases. The CDR3 has 21 residues. Germline loops: CDR1 SGHAT, CDR2 FQDESV (reference sequence). V lost 3 bases to trimming and J lost 6 bases; unmatched junction nucleotides: 25. This chain's CDR3 is CASSFNWPGQGMGHTMDTQYF. The CDR3 DNA is TGTGCCAGCAGCTTCAATTGGCCGGGACAGGGTATGGGACACACTATGGATACGCAGTATTTT.

V and J are TRBV9 and TRBJ2-5; TRBD1 matches at 10 bases. Germline V lookup: CDR1 SGDLS, CDR2 YYNGEE. The CDR3 is 15 amino acids. Trimming at V came to 5 bases and at J to 5 bases, leaving 9 bases not matched to a gene. This chain's CDR3 is CASSRRQGAGETQYF. The CDR3 DNA sequence: TGTGCCAGCAGTAGAAGACAGGGGGCAGGGGAGACCCAGTACTTC.

The table lists this clonotype with many counts. V is TRBV18 and J is TRBJ2-7; TRBD1 matches at 11 bases. Looked up from germline, CDR1 is KGHSH and CDR2 is LQKENI. The V gene end was trimmed by 3 bases and the J gene end by 0 bases; junction bases not matched to a gene: 4. This CDR3 is 16 amino acids long. The CDR3: CASSPAGTGGSYEQYF. The CDR3 nucleotides are TGTGCCAGCTCACCCGCCGGGACAGGGGGCTCCTACGAGCAGTACTTC.

This clonotype was observed many times. This chain connects TRBV5-1 to TRBJ2-7; D might be TRBD2 (6 bases). From germline, CDR1 is SGHRS and CDR2 YFSETQ. Trimming took 9 bases from V and 0 from J, leaving 16 bases between them. The CDR3 is made up of 14 amino acids. The CDR3: CATKSGTASYEQYF. CDR3 nucleotides: TGCGCCACCAAGTCCGGGACTGCCTCCTACGAGCAGTACTTC.

This clonotype was seen repeatedly, ten times or more. CDR3 loop: CASRLYNEQFF. The CDR3 coding sequence is TGCGCCAGCAGGCTCTACAATGAGCAGTTCTTC. This chain joins TRBV5-1 and TRBJ2-1; unclear D gene. This CDR3 has 11 amino acids. CDR1 is SGHRS, CDR2 YFSETQ, per germline. Trimming shortened V by 5 bases and J by 3 bases, and 3 bases separated the two germline ends.

This clonotype was observed many times. The gene calls are TRBV29-1 and TRBJ2-1, with D hard to call. The CDR3 runs 14 residues. Germline assignment: CDR1 SQVTM and CDR2 ANQGSEA. Trimming removed 6 bases from V and 2 bases from J, with 14 bases in between. The CDR3 coding sequence is TGCAGCGTCCATCCGGCGCAGGCCTACAATGAGCAGTTCTTC. Its translation: CSVHPAQAYNEQFF.

This chain connects TRBV29-1 to TRBJ2-4; 12 nucleotides agree with TRBD1. The CDR3 runs 13 residues. Germline trimming cut 4 bases from V and 6 bases from J; bases unmatched to any gene: 1. Germline CDR1 and CDR2: SQVTM and ANQGSEA. CDR3 protein: CSVAGQGANIQYF. The CDR3 coding sequence is TGCAGCGTTGCGGGACAGGGGGCAAACATTCAGTACTTC. The variable domain in full, completed from reference TRBV29-1 and TRBJ2-4, reads SAVISQKPSRDICQRGTSLTIQCQVDSQVTMMFWYRQQPGQSLTLIATANQGSEATYESGFVIDKFPISRPNLTFSTLTVSNMSPEDSSIYLCSVAGQGANIQYFGAGTRLSVL.

This clonotype has at least ten counts. The chain is built from TRBV5-1 and TRBJ1-1; TRBD1 might be the D (6 bases). V lost 2 bases to trimming and J lost 4 bases, with 12 bases between them. CDR3 length equals 14 residues. Germline values: CDR1 SGHRS, CDR2 YFSETQ. CDR3 sequence: CASSFKTGPTEAFF. CDR3 sequence (DNA): TGCGCCAGCAGCTTCAAGACAGGACCCACTGAAGCTTTCTTT.

The chain recombines TRBV29-1 with TRBJ2-7; D is uncertain. The germline V gene has CDR1 SQVTM and CDR2 ANQGSEA. The CDR3 runs to 13 residues. Trimming shortened V by 4 bases and J by 2 bases, and 12 bases separated the two germline ends. For the CDR3, the DNA is TGCAGCGTTGGCCCGGACGGCACCTACGAGCAGTACTTC. It encodes CSVGPDGTYEQYF.

This clonotype has just a few counts. This chain joins TRBV4-3 and TRBJ2-2, with D possibly TRBD1 on 6 matching bases. The CDR3 length is 14 residues. In germline, CDR1 is LGHNA, CDR2 YSLEER. V was trimmed by 1 base and J by 7 bases, leaving 10 bases between them. The CDR3 DNA reads as TGCGCCAGCAGCCAAGTACAGGGTAACGGGGAGCTGTTTTTT. The encoded protein is CASSQVQGNGELFF.

This clonotype has a handful of counts. The V and J genes are TRBV11-1 and TRBJ2-2, with 8 bases fitting TRBD1. Trimming at V came to 1 base and at J to 2 bases, leaving 18 bases not matched to a gene. The CDR3 extends over 21 amino acids. Germline V gene data show CDR1 as SGHAT and CDR2 as FQDESV (reference sequence). CDR3 loop: CASSLDRPVSGQAYNTGELFF. CDR3 in DNA: TGTGCCAGCAGCTTAGATCGCCCAGTATCGGGACAGGCATATAACACCGGGGAGCTGTTTTTT.

This clonotype was recorded many times. This chain joins TRBV5-5 and TRBJ2-1; 9 bases match TRBD2. The V gene end was trimmed by 0 bases and the J gene end by 8 bases; junction bases not matched to a gene: 6. CDR3 length: 15 amino acids. Germline V gives CDR1 SGHKS, CDR2 YYEKEE (reference sequence). The chain's CDR3 is CASSLALAGLYEQFF. Written as DNA, the CDR3 is TGTGCCAGCAGCTTGGCTCTAGCGGGACTGTATGAGCAGTTCTTC.

The rearrangement links TRBV10-3 to TRBJ2-3, with 8 bases lining up with TRBD1. The V gene end was trimmed by 0 bases and the J gene end by 1 base; junction bases not matched to a gene: 6. Per the germline V gene, CDR1 is ENHRY and CDR2 is SYGVKD. CDR3 length equals 17 residues. DNA of the CDR3: TGTGCCATCAGTGAGTCGGATCCGGGACAGGGCACAGATACGCAGTATTTT. This codes for CAISESDPGQGTDTQYF.

The gene calls are TRBV5-4 and TRBJ1-1; D unresolved. The length of the CDR3 is 15 residues. Trimming pared 1 base from V and 7 bases from J, leaving 17 bases between. Per the germline V gene, CDR1 is SGHNT and CDR2 is YYREEE (reference sequence). The CDR3 nucleotides are TGTGCCAGCAGCTTGAAGCAGAACGGGCGGCGTGAAGCTTTCTTT. This translates into CASSLKQNGRREAFF.

This clonotype was picked up many times. The rearrangement uses TRBV12-3 or TRBV12-4 and TRBJ2-2; D tentatively reads TRBD1 or TRBD2 (5 bases each). CDR3 length: 15 amino acids. V was pared by 7 bases and J by 4 bases, with 16 bases between. The CDR3 spells CASTPRGAGTGELFF. DNA of the CDR3: TGTGCCAGCACCCCCCGGGGCGCGGGCACCGGGGAGCTGTTTTTT.

The chain employs TRBV29-1 and TRBJ2-3; D gene unclear. The V end lost 1 base, the J end lost 2 bases, and 10 bases lay between the germline ends. The CDR3 consists of 14 residues. Germline V gene data show CDR1 as SQVTM and CDR2 as ANQGSEA. The DNA for the CDR3 is TGCAGCGTTGAAGCTAGGGTGAACACAGATACGCAGTATTTT. It encodes CSVEARVNTDTQYF.

This clonotype was seen many times. The chain employs TRBV4-3 and TRBJ2-1; TRBD2 is a possible D gene (6 bases). The CDR3 loop spans 14 amino acids. Trimming pared 0 bases from V and 9 bases from J, leaving 12 bases between. Looked up from germline, CDR1 is LGHNA and CDR2 is YSLEER. The CDR3 sequence is CASSQDGGTGEQFF. CDR3 DNA sequence: TGCGCCAGCAGCCAAGATGGAGGGACGGGTGAGCAGTTCTTC.

This clonotype was picked up a small number of times. The J gene is TRBJ2-7, the V gene TRBV6-2 or TRBV6-3; D is perhaps TRBD1 (6 bases). V was shortened by 2 bases and J by 6 bases, with 17 bases between the two germline ends. The V gene's germline CDR1 is MNHEY and CDR2 SVGEGT. The CDR3 covers 15 residues. CDR3 sequence (DNA): TGTGCCAGCAGTTACGCGAGGACAGAGCCCTTCGAGCAGTACTTC. As protein: CASSYARTEPFEQYF.

This clonotype was recorded many times. The chain employs TRBV5-6 and TRBJ2-5; 11 positions match TRBD2. Germline V gives CDR1 SGHDT, CDR2 YYEEEE. Trimming at V came to 4 bases and at J to 5 bases, leaving 16 bases not matched to a gene. The CDR3 covers 18 residues. The chain's CDR3 is CASSHTKHISGGAETQYF. Written as DNA, the CDR3 is TGTGCCAGCAGCCATACCAAGCACATTAGCGGGGGGGCGGAGACCCAGTACTTC.